The 3 T cell receptor beta chains below all came from one sample that was sequenced in a study of blood T cell repertoires in COVID-19. The table came from immunoSEQ multiplex PCR; TCRdb's copy has only in-frame clones and leaves some out. This repertoire shows 270,000 or so clones, approximately 90% found once; its top ten account for approximately 2.9%. Source material: PBMCs or T cells enriched from blood (not recorded which). The receptors here all came from a man aged 35 to 55 who had been exposed to COVID-19.

This chain connects TRBV29-1 to TRBJ2-1, with D possibly TRBD2 on 5 matching bases. The CDR3 consists of 12 residues. The germline V gene encodes CDR1 SQVTM and CDR2 ANQGSEA. Trimming shortened V by 8 bases and J by 14 bases, and 22 bases separated the two germline ends. The CDR3 reads CSSGDESPAEFF. The CDR3 DNA follows: TGCAGCTCCGGGGATGAGAGCCCGGCGGAGTTCTTC.

This CDR3 reads CASSVAASTDTQYF. In nucleotides, the CDR3 is TGTGCCAGCTCCGTAGCAGCTAGCACAGATACGCAGTATTTT. The rearrangement links TRBV7-3 to TRBJ2-3, with D unclear. CDR1 is SGHTA, CDR2 FQGTGA, per germline. CDR3 length: 14 residues. V gave up 8 bases and J gave up 0 bases, with 12 bases separating them.

This clone was counted between two and nine times. V usage is TRBV19 and J usage is TRBJ2-2; D may be TRBD1 (5 bases). CDR1 is LNHDA and CDR2 is SQIVND in the germline V gene (reference sequence). The CDR3 has 14 amino acids. Trimming took 5 bases from V and 5 from J, leaving 12 bases between them. In DNA form, the CDR3 reads TGTGCCAGTAGTGACTTACAGGTTACCGGGGAGCTGTTTTTT. This sequence encodes CASSDLQVTGELFF.